This T cell receptor beta chain emerged from a study of human T cells and chemical hapten exposure. As to time point: patch test 3, about 24 weeks after DPC sensitization. Sample treatment: therapeutic diphenylcyclopropenone sensitization with weekly scalp DPC. CDR3 length: 13 amino acids. Trimming cost V 3 bases and J 1 base, with 4 bases left between them. Germline CDR1 KGHSH, CDR2 LQKENI. TCRdb independently ran MiXCR on the RACE reads; one entry per CDR3 protein. The sample consists of roughly 100,000 distinct CDR3 sequences, 34% of them appearing once. The chain recombines TRBV18 with TRBJ1-5, with D unclear. This clonotype was sampled from a man aged 40-50 years with alopecia areata. Some clones in this sample may be carry-over from other donors' samples. Sequencing used whole blood, obtained in connection with sensitization to the hapten diphenylcyclopropenone (DPC). The CDR3 DNA follows: TGTGCCAGCTCACCTTCGAGCAATCAGCCCCAGCATTTT. Protein: CASSPSSNQPQHF. Variable domain in full (rest from reference TRBV18 and TRBJ1-5): NAGVMQNPRHLVRRRGQEARLRCSPMKGHSHVYWYRQLPEEGLKFMVYLQKENIIDESGMPKERFSAEFPKEGPSILRIQQVVRGDSAAYFCASSPSSNQPQHFGDGTRLSIL.